The 3 T cell receptor beta chains below come from one sample, sequenced in a study of CD8 T cells in Susac syndrome. With random hexamers, reverse transcription was performed on about 0.5 to 1 ug of RNA. Using its own MiXCR run on the immunoSEQ multiplex PCR reads, TCRdb lists one record per CDR3 protein. Among about 210,000 distinct CDR3 sequences listed, about 96% were seen once. Sequenced: CD4+ T cells from PBMCs. The receptors shown here come from a human donor with multiple sclerosis.

This sequence joins TRBV15 and TRBJ1-2, with D tentatively TRBD1 (5 bases). V lost 6 bases and J 6 bases, leaving 20 bases between the germline ends. The CDR3 runs to 15 residues. CDR1 and CDR2 (germline): LNHNV, YYDKDF (reference sequence). This CDR3 is CATSPHAGTADGYTF. The CDR3, as DNA: TGTGCCACCAGTCCCCATGCCGGGACCGCCGATGGCTACACCTTC.

The rearrangement links TRBV6-1 to TRBJ2-1; 13 positions agree with TRBD2. The length of the CDR3 is 16 residues. J lost 0 bases, V lost 6 bases, and 2 bases had no gene match. CDR1 MNHNS and CDR2 SASEGT come from the germline V gene. CDR3 in DNA: TGTGCCAGCAGGGGACTAGCGGGAACCTCCTACAATGAGCAGTTCTTC. Protein sequence: CASRGLAGTSYNEQFF.

The chain recombines TRBV20-1 with TRBJ1-5, with D unresolved. Germline CDR1 is DFQATT and CDR2 is SNEGSKA (reference sequence). Trimming pared 0 bases from V and 4 bases from J, leaving 13 bases between. The CDR3 is 15 residues long. This chain's CDR3 is CSAREGSQKNQPQHF. The DNA of the CDR3 is TGCAGTGCTAGAGAGGGGTCACAGAAGAATCAGCCCCAGCATTTT.